The 19 T cell receptor beta chains below were found in one sample sequenced in a study of cytomegalovirus exposure and HLA in healthy donors. Vbeta (60) and Jbeta (13) primers were used in the PCR. The protocol was immunoSEQ multiplex PCR, while the TCRdb copy is restricted to in-frame clones and leaves out a portion. The sample lists some 140,000 clones, around 78% occurring once. Specimen: PBMCs. Receptors were obtained from a man aged 40-55 years in good health and CMV-seronegative.

V usage is TRBV28 and J usage is TRBJ2-1; possibly TRBD2 for D (6 bases). Trimming cost V 6 bases and J 0 bases, with 12 bases left between them. This CDR3 has 15 amino acids. Germline V gives CDR1 MDHEN, CDR2 SYDVKM. CDR3 coding DNA: TGTGCCAGCAGACCGGACGGGAGCTCCTACAATGAGCAGTTCTTC. It yields the protein CASRPDGSSYNEQFF.

The table lists this clone with a count of one. V is TRBV28 and J is TRBJ2-7; tentatively, D is TRBD1 (8 bases). The V and J ends lost 2 bases and 11 bases respectively, with 19 bases between them. This CDR3 is built from 14 residues. The V gene's germline CDR1 is MDHEN and CDR2 SYDVKM. CDR3 sequence: CASSLTGGVSGEYF. CDR3 coding DNA: TGTGCCAGCAGTTTAACAGGGGGGGTCTCCGGGGAGTACTTC.

The chain is built from TRBV5-1 and TRBJ2-7; D remains unclear. The CDR3 sequence is 14 residues long. Per the germline V gene, CDR1 is SGHRS and CDR2 is YFSETQ. Trimming stripped 0 bases from V and 2 bases from J, with 9 bases between. CDR3 DNA: TGCGCCAGCAGCTTGGGCCCGGTTACCTACGAGCAGTACTTC. It specifies CASSLGPVTYEQYF.

As concerns this clone: The junction and the germline gene differ at one end; a read error may be behind it. J is TRBJ1-3 and V is TRBV4-1, with D hard to call. The CDR3 is made up of 15 amino acids. CDR1 MGHRA and CDR2 YSYEKL come from the germline V gene. The CDR3 nucleotides are TGCGCCAGCACCCAAGGTAGTCCCTCTGGAAACACCATATATTTT. It translates to CASTQGSPSGNTIYF.

The V and J genes are TRBV2 and TRBJ1-3; unclear D gene. Trimming removed 1 base at V and 0 bases at J, with 4 bases between. This CDR3 spans 14 amino acids. The germline V gene has CDR1 SNHLY and CDR2 FYNNEI. The DNA of the CDR3 is TGTGCCAGCAGTGAAGTAGTCTCTGGAAACACCATATATTTT. Translating gives CASSEVVSGNTIYF. The full variable domain, completed using reference TRBV2 and TRBJ1-3, is EPEVTQTPSHQVTQMGQEVILRCVPISNHLYFYWYRQILGQKVEFLVSFYNNEISEKSEIFDDQFSVERPDGSNFTLKIRSTKLEDSAMYFCASSEVVSGNTIYFGEGSWLTVV.

This chain links TRBV18 with TRBJ1-1; D is possibly TRBD1 (6 bases). This CDR3 has 16 amino acids. The germline CDR1 and CDR2 sequences are KGHSH and LQKENI. The V gene lost 3 bases and the J gene lost 0 bases, with 14 bases spanning the gap. DNA for the CDR3: TGTGCCAGCTCACCTGGGCGTTCAGGGGTGAACACTGAAGCTTTCTTT. This translates into CASSPGRSGVNTEAFF.

The chain has TRBV27 and TRBJ2-1; the match to TRBD2 covers 9 bases. CDR3 length equals 16 residues. Germline values: CDR1 MNHEY, CDR2 SMNVEV (reference sequence). V was clipped by 5 bases and J by 0 bases; unmatched bases: 5. CDR3 amino acids: CASSPSLAGSYNEQFF. Here the CDR3 DNA reads TGTGCCAGCAGTCCCTCACTAGCGGGCTCCTACAATGAGCAGTTCTTC.

The chain couples TRBV7-2 to TRBJ2-7; TRBD1 might be the D (6 bases). The CDR3 is 14 residues long. Deletions cut 5 bases from V and 2 bases from J, with 13 bases between. In germline, CDR1 is SGHTA, CDR2 FQGNSA. The CDR3 DNA reads as TGTGCCAGCAGCAACAGGGTAGCGCCCTACGAGCAGTACTTC. This codes for CASSNRVAPYEQYF.

The chain combines TRBV5-1 with TRBJ1-1, with D possibly TRBD1 on 5 matching bases. CDR3 length: 15 residues. Trimming shortened V by 7 bases and J by 3 bases, and 19 bases separated the two germline ends. CDR1 is SGHRS, CDR2 YFSETQ, per germline. CDR3 region: CASCPVRAQDTEAFF. The CDR3 DNA reads as TGCGCCAGCTGCCCGGTCAGGGCTCAGGACACTGAAGCTTTCTTT.

The V call is TRBV11-1, the J call TRBJ2-1; 8 positions match TRBD2. Losses at the gene ends were 1 base for V and 4 bases for J; bases not matched to a gene: 6. Germline values: CDR1 SGHAT, CDR2 FQDESV (reference sequence). The length of the CDR3 is 16 residues. In nucleotides, the CDR3 is TGTGCCAGCAGCTTAGAAGGTGAGCGGGAGTACAATGAGCAGTTCTTC. Translated, it gives CASSLEGEREYNEQFF.

This clone was found a few times. The rearrangement links TRBV7-9 to TRBJ2-7; 13 bases match TRBD2. Germline-derived CDR1 and CDR2 are SEHNR and FQNEAQ (reference sequence). After removal of 1 base from V and 4 bases from J, the junction contained 4 bases not matched to a gene. The CDR3 loop spans 16 amino acids. DNA of the CDR3: TGTGCCAGCAGCTTAGGAGGGACTAGCGGGACTTACGAGCAGTACTTC. Translation: CASSLGGTSGTYEQYF.

The CDR3 here is CASSPVGREGTGELFF. The CDR3 DNA sequence: TGTGCCAGCAGCCCGGTTGGGCGGGAGGGCACCGGGGAGCTGTTTTTT. The rearrangement uses TRBV7-9 and TRBJ2-2, with 9 bases identical to TRBD2. Per the germline V gene, CDR1 is SEHNR and CDR2 is FQNEAQ (reference sequence). V lost 5 bases, J lost 4 bases, and 8 bases stayed unmatched. The CDR3 contains 16 residues.

The genes are TRBV11-2 and TRBJ2-5, with 8 positions matching TRBD1. The V and J ends lost 1 base and 4 bases, in that order; junction bases with no gene match: 5. The CDR3 covers 15 residues. Germline V lookup: CDR1 SGHAT, CDR2 FQNNGV. This chain's CDR3 is CASSLGGTGGETQYF. The CDR3 DNA reads as TGTGCCAGCAGCTTAGGGGGGACAGGCGGAGAGACCCAGTACTTC.

V usage is TRBV2 and J usage is TRBJ1-2; D might be TRBD1 (5 bases). The CDR3 covers 15 residues. Per the germline V gene, CDR1 is SNHLY and CDR2 is FYNNEI. Trimming left V 3 bases short and J 0 bases short, with 11 bases between. CDR3 in DNA: TGTGCCAGCAGTGAGGGGGGGAATTCTAACTATGGCTACACCTTC. It codes for CASSEGGNSNYGYTF.

The rearrangement uses TRBV28 and TRBJ2-3; 9 bases align to TRBD1. Germline trimming cut 5 bases from V and 7 bases from J; bases unmatched to any gene: 10. From germline, CDR1 is MDHEN and CDR2 SYDVKM. The CDR3 spans 15 residues. In DNA, the CDR3 is TGTGCCAGCAGTCCCCGACAGGGGGGGGTAAATACGCAGTATTTT. Amino acids: CASSPRQGGVNTQYF. Supplemented by reference TRBV28 and TRBJ2-3, the full variable domain reads DVKVTQSSRYLVKRTGEKVFLECVQDMDHENMFWYRQDPGLGLRLIYFSYDVKMKEKGDIPEGYSVSREKKERFSLILESASTNQTSMYLCASSPRQGGVNTQYFGPGTRLTVL.

The chain employs TRBV18 and TRBJ2-5; D gene uncertain. The V end lost 8 bases, the J end lost 1 base, and 5 bases lay between the germline ends. The CDR3 contains 11 residues. From germline, CDR1 is KGHSH and CDR2 LQKENI. As DNA, the CDR3 is TGTGCCAGCCAGTCCCAAGAGACCCAGTACTTC. The encoded protein is CASQSQETQYF.

This sequence joins TRBV11-1 and TRBJ2-1, with 10 bases identical to TRBD2. CDR3 size: 16 residues. The J segment lost 7 bases and the V segment lost 1 base, leaving 7 bases of the junction unmatched. Germline V gene data show CDR1 as SGHAT and CDR2 as FQDESV (reference sequence). Here the CDR3 reads CASSLVASGSLNEQFF. The CDR3 coding sequence is TGTGCCAGCAGCTTAGTGGCTAGCGGGAGTCTGAATGAGCAGTTCTTC. Supplemented by reference TRBV11-1 and TRBJ2-1, the full variable domain reads EAEVAQSPRYKITEKSQAVAFWCDPISGHATLYWYRQILGQGPELLVQFQDESVVDDSQLPKDRFSAERLKGVDSTLKIQPAELGDSAMYLCASSLVASGSLNEQFFGPGTRLTVL.

The rearrangement joins TRBV7-9 to TRBJ2-7; 7 bases are shared with TRBD1. The germline CDR1 and CDR2 sequences are SEHNR and FQNEAQ (reference sequence). This CDR3 region has 15 residues. J lost 3 bases, V lost 6 bases, and 11 bases had no gene match. CDR3 in amino acids: CASSPIVTGNYEQYF. The CDR3 nucleotides are TGTGCCAGCAGTCCAATTGTGACAGGGAACTACGAGCAGTACTTC.

This clone was counted between two and nine times. This chain joins TRBV2 and TRBJ2-1, with TRBD2 matching 8 bases. Looked up from germline, CDR1 is SNHLY and CDR2 is FYNNEI. J was trimmed by 1 base and V by 7 bases; bases with no gene match: 12. The CDR3 has 17 amino acids. The CDR3 DNA reads as TGTGCCAGCACACGGGGGCGGCGGGGGGTTTCCTACAATGAGCAGTTCTTC. Amino acid sequence: CASTRGRRGVSYNEQFF.